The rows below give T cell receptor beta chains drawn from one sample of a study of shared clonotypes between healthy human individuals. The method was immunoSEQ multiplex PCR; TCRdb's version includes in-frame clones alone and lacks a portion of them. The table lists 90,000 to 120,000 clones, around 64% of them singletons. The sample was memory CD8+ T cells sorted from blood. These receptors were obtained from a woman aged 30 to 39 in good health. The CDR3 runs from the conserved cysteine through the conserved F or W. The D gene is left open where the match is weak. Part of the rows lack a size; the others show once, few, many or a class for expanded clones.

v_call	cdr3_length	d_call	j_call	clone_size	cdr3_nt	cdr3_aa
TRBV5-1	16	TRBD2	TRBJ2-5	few	TGCGCCAGCAGCTTGGTACGGGCTAGCGGAAAAGAGACCCAGTACTTC	CASSLVRASGKETQYF
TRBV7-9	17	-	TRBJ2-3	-	TGTGCCAGCAGCTTTGCCGACTCTTTTTCTAGCACAGATACGCAGTATTTT	CASSFADSFSSTDTQYF
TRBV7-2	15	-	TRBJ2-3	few	TGTGCCAGCAGCTTAGCGCTCCTTAGCACAGATACGCAGTATTTT	CASSLALLSTDTQYF
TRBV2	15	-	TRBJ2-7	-	TGTGCCAGCAGTGACCCCTCGTGGGGCGGATACGAGCAGTACTTC	CASSDPSWGGYEQYF
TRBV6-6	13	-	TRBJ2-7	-	TGTGCCAGCAGTACCGGACATGCCTACGAGCAGTACTTC	CASSTGHAYEQYF
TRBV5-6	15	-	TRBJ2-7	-	TGTGCCAGCAGACCTTGGGGGGCCCGCTCCTACGAGCAGTACTTC	CASRPWGARSYEQYF
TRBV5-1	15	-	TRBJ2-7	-	TGCGCCAGCAGCTTGGCCGACACCCCCTCCTACGAGCAGTACTTC	CASSLADTPSYEQYF
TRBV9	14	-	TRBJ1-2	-	TGTGCCAGCAGCGTAGGAACAGCTTACTATGGCTACACCTTC	CASSVGTAYYGYTF
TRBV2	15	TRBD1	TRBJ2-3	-	TGTGCCAGCAGTGAATGGGGACAGAGCACAGATACGCAGTATTTT	CASSEWGQSTDTQYF
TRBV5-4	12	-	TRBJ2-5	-	TGTGCCAGCAGCTTGGATGAGGAGACCCAGTACTTC	CASSLDEETQYF
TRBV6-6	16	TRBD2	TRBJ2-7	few	TGTGCCAGCAGCCTCACGAGACTAGCGGGGTCCTACGAGCAGTACTTC	CASSLTRLAGSYEQYF
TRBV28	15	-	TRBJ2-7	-	TGTGCCAGCAGCCGACTAGAACAGGGGCCTTACGAGCAGTACTTC	CASSRLEQGPYEQYF
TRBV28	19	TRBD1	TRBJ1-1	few	TGTGCCAGCAGTCTCGACTCATGGGACAGGGTTTTGGTCAACACTGAAGCTTTCTTT	CASSLDSWDRVLVNTEAFF
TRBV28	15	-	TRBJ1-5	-	TGTGCCAGCAGTGGTTCCGGAGGGGGCAATCAGCCCCAGCATTTT	CASSGSGGGNQPQHF
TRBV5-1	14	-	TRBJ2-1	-	TGCGCCAGCTGTGGGACAAGTTCCTACAATGAGCAGTTCTTC	CASCGTSSYNEQFF
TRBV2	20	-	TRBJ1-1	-	TGTGCCAGCAGTGAAATCCGTTGGACTTTCTCCGTAGCCTCCAACACTGAAGCTTTCTTT	CASSEIRWTFSVASNTEAFF
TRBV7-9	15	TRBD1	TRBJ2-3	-	TGTGCCAGCTCCTACTACAGGGGGCGAACAGATACGCAGTATTTT	CASSYYRGRTDTQYF
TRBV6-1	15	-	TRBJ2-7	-	TGTGCCAGCAGTGAAGGCGCCTCGAGCTCCTACGAGCAGTACTTC	CASSEGASSSYEQYF
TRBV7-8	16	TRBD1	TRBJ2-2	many	TGTGCCAGCAGCCATCCCGGGGACAGGGGAGCCCGGGAGCTGTTTTTT	CASSHPGDRGARELFF
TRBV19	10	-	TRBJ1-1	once	TGTGCCAGCCGGGGGGCTGAAGCTTTCTTT	CASRGAEAFF
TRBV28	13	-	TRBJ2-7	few	TGTGCCAGCAGTTTAGGACGATTTTACGAGCAGTACTTC	CASSLGRFYEQYF
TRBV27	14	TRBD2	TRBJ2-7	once	TGTGCCAGCAGTGCTAGCGGGAGAGGTTACGAGCAGTACTTC	CASSASGRGYEQYF
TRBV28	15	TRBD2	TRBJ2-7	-	TGTGCCAGCAGGACCGGGACTAGCGGGAGGGACGAGCAGTACTTC	CASRTGTSGRDEQYF
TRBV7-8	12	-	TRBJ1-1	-	TGTGCCAGCAGCTTCCTCTCTTTACGGGCTTTCTTT	CASSFLSLRAFF
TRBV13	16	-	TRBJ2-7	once	TGTGCCAGCAGCCTTAAGGGCCCTACAAGCTCCTACGAGCAGTACTTC	CASSLKGPTSSYEQYF
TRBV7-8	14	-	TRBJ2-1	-	TGTGCCAGCAGGTCAGAAGGCCCCTACAATGAGCAGTTCTTC	CASRSEGPYNEQFF
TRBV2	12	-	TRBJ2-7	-	TGTGCCAGCATAGGAGATCTCTACGTGCAGTACTTC	CASIGDLYVQYF
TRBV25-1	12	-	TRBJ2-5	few	TGTGCCGCAACGGGGCGCCAAGAGACCCAGTACTTC	CAATGRQETQYF
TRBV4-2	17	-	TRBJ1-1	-	TGTGCCAGCAGCCAAGTCCAAGGCGTTCCCTGGAGTGTTAAAGCTTTCTTT	CASSQVQGVPWSVKAFF
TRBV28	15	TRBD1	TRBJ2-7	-	TGTGCCAGCAGGGGAGACAGGGAGAGTAGCTACGAGCAGTACTTC	CASRGDRESSYEQYF
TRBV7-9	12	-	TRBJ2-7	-	TGTGCCAGCAGCTTCGTAGGGAATCGGCAGTACTTC	CASSFVGNRQYF
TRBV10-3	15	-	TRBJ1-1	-	TGTGCCATCAGTCGAGGACCTATCATGAATACTGAAGCTTTCTTT	CAISRGPIMNTEAFF
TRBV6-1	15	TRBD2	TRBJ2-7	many	TGTGCCAGCAGTGCCTCTAGCGGCAGTTTCCACGAGCAGTACTTC	CASSASSGSFHEQYF
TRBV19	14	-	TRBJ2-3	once	TGTGCCAGTAGTACCCAGAGGGGCACAGATACGCAGTATTTT	CASSTQRGTDTQYF
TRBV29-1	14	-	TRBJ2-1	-	TGCAGCGTTGAGGGACTCCCCCCGGCCAATGAGCAGTTCTTC	CSVEGLPPANEQFF
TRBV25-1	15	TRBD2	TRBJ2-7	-	TGTGCCAGCAGCTCCAGAGATAGCGGGAGCTACGAGCAGTACTTC	CASSSRDSGSYEQYF
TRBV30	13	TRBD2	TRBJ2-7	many	TGTGCCTGGCGGGGGGGTTTCGCCCTCGAGCAGTACTTC	CAWRGGFALEQYF
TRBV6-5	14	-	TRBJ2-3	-	TGTGCCAGCAGTCAACTTAGGGTTATAGATACGCAGTATTTT	CASSQLRVIDTQYF
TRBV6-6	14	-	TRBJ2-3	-	TGTGCCAGCAGTTCCTCAGCCACCACAGATACGCAGTATTTT	CASSSSATTDTQYF
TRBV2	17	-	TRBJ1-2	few	TGTGCCAGCAGTGAAGCGGGTTCCCTCCCTTTTAACTATGGCTACACCTTC	CASSEAGSLPFNYGYTF
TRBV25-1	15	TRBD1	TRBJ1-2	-	TGTGCCAGCAGTGGAAGGGACAGGGGGCTGGATGGCTACACCTTC	CASSGRDRGLDGYTF
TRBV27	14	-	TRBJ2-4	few	TGTGCCAGCAGTTTAGCGGAGACATCCAACATTCAGTACTTC	CASSLAETSNIQYF
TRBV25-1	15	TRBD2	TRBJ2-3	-	TGTGCCAGCAGTGCGGCGGGAGATAGCACAGATACGCAGTATTTT	CASSAAGDSTDTQYF
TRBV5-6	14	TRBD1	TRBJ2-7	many	TGTGCCAGCAGCGCTCCGGGACAGGTTACGAGGCAGTACTTC	CASSAPGQVTRQYF
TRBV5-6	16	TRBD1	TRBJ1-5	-	TGTGCCAGCAGCTGGACAGGGGGCTCTAGCAATCAGCCCCAGCATTTT	CASSWTGGSSNQPQHF
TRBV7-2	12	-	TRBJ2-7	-	TGTGCCAGCAGCCTAGGATTCTACGAGCAGTACTTC	CASSLGFYEQYF
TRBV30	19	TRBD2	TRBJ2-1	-	TGTGCCTGGAGTGTACTAGCGGGACTAGAAGGGTCCCGGCACAATGAGCAGTTCTTC	CAWSVLAGLEGSRHNEQFF
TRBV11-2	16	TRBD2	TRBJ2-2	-	TGTGCCAGCAGCCCTCCGGGACTAGCGGGACCCGGGGAGCTGTTTTTT	CASSPPGLAGPGELFF